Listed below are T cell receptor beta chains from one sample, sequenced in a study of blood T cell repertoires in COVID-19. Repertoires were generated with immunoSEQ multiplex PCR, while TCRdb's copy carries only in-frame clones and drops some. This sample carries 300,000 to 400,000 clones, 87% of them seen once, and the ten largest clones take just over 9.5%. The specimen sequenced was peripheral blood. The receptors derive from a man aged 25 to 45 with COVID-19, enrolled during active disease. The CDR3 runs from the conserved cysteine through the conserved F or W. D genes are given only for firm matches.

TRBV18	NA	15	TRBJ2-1	TGTGCCAGCTCACCCTACCGGCCCGGGAGCTATGAGCAGTTCTTC	CASSPYRPGSYEQFF
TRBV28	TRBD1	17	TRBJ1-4	TGTGCCAGCAGTTCACTTGGACAGGAGCCAACTAATGAAAAACTGTTTTTT	CASSSLGQEPTNEKLFF
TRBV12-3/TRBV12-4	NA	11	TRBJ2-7	TGTGCCAGCAGTCGACAACGAGAGCAGTACTTC	CASSRQREQYF
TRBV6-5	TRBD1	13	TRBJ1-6	TGTGCCAGCAGTTACAGGGGGCATTCACCCCTCCACTTT	CASSYRGHSPLHF
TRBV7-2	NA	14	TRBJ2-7	TGTGCCAGCAGTCTCCTCTATGGGGGGAACGAGCAGTACTTC	CASSLLYGGNEQYF
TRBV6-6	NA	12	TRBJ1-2	TGTGCCGGCCAACAGGGAAACTATGGCTACACCTTC	CAGQQGNYGYTF
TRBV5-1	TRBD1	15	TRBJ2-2	TGCGCCAGCAGCTCAAACAGGGGACACACCGGGGAGCTGTTTTTT	CASSSNRGHTGELFF
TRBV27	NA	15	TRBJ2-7	TGTGCCAGCAGTTTATGGGGGCAGGGGACCTACGAGCAGTACTTC	CASSLWGQGTYEQYF
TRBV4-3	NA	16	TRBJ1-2	TGCGCCAGCAGCCAAGATGCAACCGGAGGTAACTATGGCTACACCTTC	CASSQDATGGNYGYTF
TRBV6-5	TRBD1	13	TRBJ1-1	TGTGCCAGCAGTTACGACAGGGACACTGAAGCTTTCTTT	CASSYDRDTEAFF